These 9 T cell receptor beta chains share one sample of origin, sequenced in a study of T cell responses to AZD1222 COVID-19 vaccine (dated by TCRdb to about 2021). The library was generated by the immunoSEQ multiplex PCR assay. TCRdb retrieved this table from immuneACCESS and kept in-frame rearrangements only. Not all clones are present; in checked studies, unresolved V genes account for under half, and no reason is known for the remainder. Recorded for this sample are some 160,000 clones; 85% to 95% of them occurred a single time. The ten largest clones capture approximately 0.88% of the sample. Taken with the paper, the label for time point translates to: baseline before first vaccination. The sample was peripheral blood, taken on day 0 of AZD1222 vaccination. The receptor source for this set is an adult in good health.

This chain joins TRBV2 and TRBJ2-7; 7 nucleotides align to TRBD1. The CDR3 runs to 14 residues. Germline assignment: CDR1 SNHLY and CDR2 FYNNEI. The trim removed 5 bases at V and 2 bases at J, leaving 6 bases unmatched. The CDR3 bases are TGTGCCAGCAGTTATACAGGGGCGGCCTACGAGCAGTACTTC. It translates to CASSYTGAAYEQYF.

V is TRBV28 and J is TRBJ1-2, with TRBD1 identical over 11 bases. The CDR3 is 17 residues long. Germline V gives CDR1 MDHEN, CDR2 SYDVKM. J lost 4 bases, V lost 6 bases, and 13 bases had no gene match. The CDR3 bases are TGTGCCAGCAGGGTGGACAGGGGGCGTGGGGCCAGCTATGGCTACACCTTC. This sequence encodes CASRVDRGRGASYGYTF.

This chain connects TRBV5-1 to TRBJ1-2, with D possibly TRBD1 on 5 matching bases. The V end lost 0 bases, the J end lost 4 bases, and 13 bases lay between the germline ends. The CDR3 consists of 15 residues. Germline V gives CDR1 SGHRS, CDR2 YFSETQ. CDR3 protein: CASSLEGGELYGYTF. CDR3 bases: TGCGCCAGCAGCTTGGAGGGAGGGGAACTCTATGGCTACACCTTC.

The rearrangement joins TRBV7-3 to TRBJ2-1, with a possible D match to TRBD1 (6 bases). V lost 0 bases to trimming and J lost 8 bases, with 11 bases between them. CDR3 length: 14 residues. Germline V lookup: CDR1 SGHTA, CDR2 FQGTGA. CDR3 residues: CASSLTTGNDEQFF. CDR3 DNA: TGTGCCAGCAGCTTAACAACAGGGAACGATGAGCAGTTCTTC.

The chain joins TRBV4-1 to TRBJ1-2; D remains unclear. This CDR3 comprises 14 residues. The V end lost 1 base, the J end lost 0 bases, and 6 bases lay between the germline ends. Germline values: CDR1 MGHRA, CDR2 YSYEKL. DNA for the CDR3: TGCGCCAGCAGCCAAGCCCCGGCTAACTATGGCTACACCTTC. Its protein product is CASSQAPANYGYTF.

The chain joins TRBV3-1 (or the pseudogene TRBV3-2) to TRBJ1-2; D may be TRBD1 (5 bases). V was cut by 0 bases and J by 8 bases, with 13 bases left in between. The V gene's germline CDR1 is LGHDT and CDR2 YNNKEL (reference sequence). This CDR3 spans 14 amino acids. The CDR3 DNA is TGTGCCAGCAGCCAAGATCTCAAGGGGTTAGGCTACACCTTC. Its protein is CASSQDLKGLGYTF.

The V gene is TRBV19, the J gene TRBJ1-1; D is unclear. The germline V gene encodes CDR1 LNHDA and CDR2 SQIVND (reference sequence). The length of the CDR3 is 14 residues. V lost 3 bases and J 0 bases, leaving 8 bases between the germline ends. CDR3 loop: CASSIGNMNTEAFF. CDR3 bases: TGTGCCAGTAGTATTGGGAACATGAACACTGAAGCTTTCTTT.

DNA of the CDR3: TGTGCCAGCAGTCATGGGACTGAAGCTTTCTTT. This sequence encodes CASSHGTEAFF. The V gene is TRBV27, the J gene TRBJ1-1; D is unclear. Between the trimmed V and J ends, which lost 5 bases and 5 bases, there was a span of 6 bases. Germline CDR1 reads MNHEY; CDR2 reads SMNVEV (reference sequence). The CDR3 extends over 11 amino acids.

CDR3 region: CASSSPLNTEAFF. The DNA of the CDR3 is TGTGCCAGCAGTTCGCCTTTGAACACTGAAGCTTTCTTT. The chain is built from TRBV6-2 or TRBV6-3 and TRBJ1-1; no firm D call. Trimming cost V 4 bases and J 0 bases, with 6 bases left between them. Germline CDR1 and CDR2: MNHEY and SVGEGT. CDR3 length equals 13 residues.